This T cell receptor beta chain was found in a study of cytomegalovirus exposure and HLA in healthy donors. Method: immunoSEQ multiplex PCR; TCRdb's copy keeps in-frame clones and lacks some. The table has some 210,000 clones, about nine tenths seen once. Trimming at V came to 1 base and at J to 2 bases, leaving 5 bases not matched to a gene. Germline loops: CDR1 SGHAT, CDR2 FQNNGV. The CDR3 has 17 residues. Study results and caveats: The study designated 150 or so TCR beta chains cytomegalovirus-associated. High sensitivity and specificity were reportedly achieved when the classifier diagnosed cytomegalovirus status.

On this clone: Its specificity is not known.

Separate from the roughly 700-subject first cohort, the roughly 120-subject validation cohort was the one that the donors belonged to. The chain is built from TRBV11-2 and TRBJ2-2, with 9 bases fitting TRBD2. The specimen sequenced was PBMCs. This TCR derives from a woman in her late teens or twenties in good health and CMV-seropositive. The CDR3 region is CASSLVLAGLNTGELFF. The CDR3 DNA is TGTGCCAGCAGCTTAGTTCTAGCGGGACTAAACACCGGGGAGCTGTTTTTT. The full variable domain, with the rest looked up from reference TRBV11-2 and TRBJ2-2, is EAGVAQSPRYKIIEKRQSVAFWCNPISGHATLYWYQQILGQGPKLLIQFQNNGVVDDSQLPKDRFSAERLKGVDSTLKIQPAKLEDSAVYLCASSLVLAGLNTGELFFGEGSRLTVL.